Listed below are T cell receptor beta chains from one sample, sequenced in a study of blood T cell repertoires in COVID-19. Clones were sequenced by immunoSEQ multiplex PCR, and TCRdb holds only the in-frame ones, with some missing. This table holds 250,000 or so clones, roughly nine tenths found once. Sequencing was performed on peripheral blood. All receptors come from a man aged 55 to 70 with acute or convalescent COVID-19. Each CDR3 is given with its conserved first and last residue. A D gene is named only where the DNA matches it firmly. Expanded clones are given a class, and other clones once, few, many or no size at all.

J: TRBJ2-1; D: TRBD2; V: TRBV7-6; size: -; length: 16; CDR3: CASSKGLAGSYNEQFF; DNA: TGTGCCAGCAGCAAGGGACTAGCGGGCTCCTACAATGAGCAGTTCTTC
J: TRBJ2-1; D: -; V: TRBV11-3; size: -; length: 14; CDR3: CASSLVASSNEQFF; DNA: TGTGCCAGCAGCTTAGTAGCGTCCAGCAATGAGCAGTTCTTC
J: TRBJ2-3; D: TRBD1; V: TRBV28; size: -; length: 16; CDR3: CASSPTGGSSTDTQYF; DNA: TGTGCCAGCAGTCCCACAGGGGGCTCTAGCACAGATACGCAGTATTTT
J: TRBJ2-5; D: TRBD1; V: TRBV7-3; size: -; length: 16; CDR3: CASSLKGTGGRETQYF; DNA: TGTGCCAGCAGCTTAAAGGGGACAGGGGGCAGGGAGACCCAGTACTTC
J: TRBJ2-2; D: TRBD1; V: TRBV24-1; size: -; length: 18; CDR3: CATSDLGTRQGRTGELFF; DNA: TGTGCCACCAGTGATTTGGGGACGCGACAGGGGCGCACCGGGGAGCTGTTTTTT
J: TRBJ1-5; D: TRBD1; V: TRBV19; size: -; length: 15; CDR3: CASSRDREGNQPQHF; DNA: TGTGCCAGCTCGAGAGACAGGGAGGGCAATCAGCCCCAGCATTTT
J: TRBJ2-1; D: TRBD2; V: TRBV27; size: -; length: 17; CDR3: CASSLRALAASHNEQFF; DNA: TGTGCCAGCAGTTTAAGGGCACTAGCGGCCTCGCACAATGAGCAGTTCTTC
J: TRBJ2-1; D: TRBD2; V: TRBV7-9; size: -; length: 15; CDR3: CASSLLAGGGNEQFF; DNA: TGTGCCAGCAGCTTACTAGCGGGAGGTGGAAATGAGCAGTTCTTC
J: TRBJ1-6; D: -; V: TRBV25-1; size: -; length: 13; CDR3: CASRVTPDSPLHF; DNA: TGTGCCAGCAGAGTTACCCCGGATTCACCCCTCCACTTT
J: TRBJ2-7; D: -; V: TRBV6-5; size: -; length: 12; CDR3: CASGRGDYEQYF; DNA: TGTGCCAGCGGGCGGGGAGACTACGAGCAGTACTTC
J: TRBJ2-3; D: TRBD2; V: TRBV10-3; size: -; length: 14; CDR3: CAISDLAGADTQYF; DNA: TGTGCCATCAGTGACCTAGCGGGAGCAGATACGCAGTATTTT
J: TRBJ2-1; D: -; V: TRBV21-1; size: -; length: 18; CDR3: CASSKAVTSGAGPDEQFF; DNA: TGTGCCAGCAGCAAAGCTGTGACTAGCGGGGCCGGGCCGGACGAGCAGTTCTTC
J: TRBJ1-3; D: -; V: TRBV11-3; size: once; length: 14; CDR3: CASSLPGAGNTIYF; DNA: TGTGCCAGCAGCTTGCCGGGAGCAGGAAACACCATATATTTT
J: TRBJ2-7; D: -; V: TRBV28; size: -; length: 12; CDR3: CASSLSIYEQYF; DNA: TGTGCCAGCAGTTTGTCCATTTACGAGCAGTACTTC
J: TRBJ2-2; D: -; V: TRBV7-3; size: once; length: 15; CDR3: CASSLLTGPTEELFF; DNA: TGTGCCAGCAGCTTATTAACAGGACCGACCGAGGAGCTGTTTTTT
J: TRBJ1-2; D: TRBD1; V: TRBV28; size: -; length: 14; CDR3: CASSSGQPLYGYTF; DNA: TGTGCCAGCAGTTCGGGACAGCCTCTCTATGGCTACACCTTC
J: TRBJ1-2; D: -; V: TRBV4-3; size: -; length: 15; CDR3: CASSQDSTTWSGYTF; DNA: TGCGCCAGCAGCCAAGATTCCACCACCTGGAGTGGCTACACCTTC
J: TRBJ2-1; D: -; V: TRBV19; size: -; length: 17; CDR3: CASSIGGLAEGYNEQFF; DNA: TGTGCCAGTAGTATAGGGGGGCTAGCGGAGGGGTACAATGAGCAGTTCTTC
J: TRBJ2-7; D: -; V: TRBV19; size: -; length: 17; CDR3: CASSIGSRARSSYEQYF; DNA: TGTGCCAGTAGTATAGGTTCCAGGGCAAGGAGCTCCTACGAGCAGTACTTC
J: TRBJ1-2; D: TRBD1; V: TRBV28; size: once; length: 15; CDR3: CASSLRGGQEYGYTF; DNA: TGTGCCAGCAGTTTAAGGGGGGGACAGGAATATGGCTACACCTTC
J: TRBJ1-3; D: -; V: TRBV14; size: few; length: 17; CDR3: CASSRAGESLHGNTIYF; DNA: TGTGCCAGCAGCCGGGCGGGGGAATCGCTTCATGGAAACACCATATATTTT
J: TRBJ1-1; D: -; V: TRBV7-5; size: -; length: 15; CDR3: CARSLASQGSTEAFF; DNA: TGTGCCAGAAGCTTAGCGTCGCAGGGTAGCACTGAAGCTTTCTTT
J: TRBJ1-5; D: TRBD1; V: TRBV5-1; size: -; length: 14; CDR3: CASSSGTGNQPQHF; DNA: TGCGCCAGCAGCTCGGGGACAGGGAATCAGCCCCAGCATTTT
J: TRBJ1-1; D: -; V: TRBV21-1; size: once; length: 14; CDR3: CASSKAGRNTEAFF; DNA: TGTGCCAGCAGCAAAGCCGGGAGGAACACTGAAGCTTTCTTT
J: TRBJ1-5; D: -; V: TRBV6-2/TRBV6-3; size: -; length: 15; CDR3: CASSYDIGGGQPQHF; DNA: TGTGCCAGCAGTTACGATATCGGGGGTGGGCAGCCCCAGCATTTT
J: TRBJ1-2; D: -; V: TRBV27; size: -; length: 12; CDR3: CASSSYRGLIVF; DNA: TGTGCCAGCAGTTCATACAGAGGGCTAATCGTATTC
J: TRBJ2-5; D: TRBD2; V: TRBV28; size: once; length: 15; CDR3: CASSPRGGQQETQYF; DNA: TGTGCCAGCAGTCCCCGGGGGGGGCAACAAGAGACCCAGTACTTC
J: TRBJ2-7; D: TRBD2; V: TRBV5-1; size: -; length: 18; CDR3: CASSLGASGLVSSYEQYF; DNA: TGCGCCAGCAGCTTGGGGGCTAGCGGGCTTGTCAGTTCCTACGAGCAGTACTTC
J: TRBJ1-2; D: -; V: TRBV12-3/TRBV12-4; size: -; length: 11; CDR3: CASSFRDGYTF; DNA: TGTGCCAGCAGTTTCAGGGATGGCTACACCTTC
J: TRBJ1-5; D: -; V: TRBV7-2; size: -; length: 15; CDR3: CASSPPTGSNQPQHF; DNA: TGTGCCAGCAGCCCCCCGACAGGTAGCAATCAGCCCCAGCATTTT
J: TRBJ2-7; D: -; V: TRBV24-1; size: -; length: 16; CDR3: CATSAPGLGSGYEQYF; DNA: TGTGCCACCAGTGCTCCAGGACTCGGAAGTGGCTACGAGCAGTACTTC
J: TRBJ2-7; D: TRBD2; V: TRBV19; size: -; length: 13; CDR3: CASSSGRENEQYF; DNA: TGTGCCAGCTCTAGCGGGAGAGAGAACGAGCAGTACTTC
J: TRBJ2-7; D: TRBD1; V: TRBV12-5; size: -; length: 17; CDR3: CASGFRGQGAEYYEQYF; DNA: TGTGCTAGTGGTTTCCGGGGACAGGGGGCGGAGTACTACGAGCAGTACTTC
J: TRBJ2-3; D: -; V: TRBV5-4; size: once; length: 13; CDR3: CASRIVSTDTQYF; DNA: TGTGCCAGCAGAATCGTAAGCACAGATACGCAGTATTTT
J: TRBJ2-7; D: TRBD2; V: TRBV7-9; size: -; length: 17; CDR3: CASSPPGAGLAGTEQYF; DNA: TGTGCCAGCAGCCCTCCGGGGGCGGGACTAGCGGGAACCGAGCAGTACTTC
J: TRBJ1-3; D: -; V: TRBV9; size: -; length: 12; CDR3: CASSDEGDTIYF; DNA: TGTGCCAGCAGCGACGAGGGGGACACCATATATTTT
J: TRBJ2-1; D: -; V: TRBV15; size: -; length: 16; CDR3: CATSRESFSSDNEQFF; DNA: TGTGCCACCAGCAGAGAGTCCTTCTCCTCTGACAATGAGCAGTTCTTC
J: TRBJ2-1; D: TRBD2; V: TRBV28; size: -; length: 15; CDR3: CASSPSGSSYNEQFF; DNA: TGTGCCAGCAGCCCTAGCGGGAGCTCCTACAATGAGCAGTTCTTC
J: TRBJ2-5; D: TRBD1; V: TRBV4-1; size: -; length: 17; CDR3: CASSQGRDRGLGETQYF; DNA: TGCGCCAGCAGCCAAGGCCGAGACAGGGGCCTGGGAGAGACCCAGTACTTC
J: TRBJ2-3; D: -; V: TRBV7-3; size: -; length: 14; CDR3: CASSLGTSRDTQYF; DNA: TGTGCCAGCAGCTTAGGGACTTCACGGGATACGCAGTATTTT
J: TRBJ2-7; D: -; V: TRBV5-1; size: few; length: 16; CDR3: CASSHVNGGTSGEQYF; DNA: TGCGCCAGCAGCCACGTTAATGGGGGGACCTCTGGCGAGCAGTACTTC
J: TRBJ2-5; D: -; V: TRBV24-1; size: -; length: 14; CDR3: CATSDPPNQETQYF; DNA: TGTGCCACCAGTGATCCCCCTAACCAAGAGACCCAGTACTTC
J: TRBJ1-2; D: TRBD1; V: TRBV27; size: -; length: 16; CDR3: CASSLMQGDTNYGYTF; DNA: TGTGCCAGCAGTTTAATGCAGGGGGATACTAACTATGGCTACACCTTC
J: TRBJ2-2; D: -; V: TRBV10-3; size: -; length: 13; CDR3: CAISPENPGELFF; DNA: TGTGCCATATCTCCTGAGAACCCCGGGGAGCTGTTTTTT